A selection of T cell receptor beta chains follows, all from one sample in a study of CD8 T cells in ankylosing spondylitis. Via MiXCR, TCRdb re-called the 5' RACE reads, giving one row per CDR3 protein. The sample holds some 130,000 distinct CDR3 sequences, approximately 7.4% seen once. The sequencing sample was made of blood, either unsorted or a sorted T cell fraction (not recorded which). Source of these receptors: a female donor with ankylosing spondylitis or in good health (not recorded which). Each CDR3 is given with its conserved first and last residue. A D gene is named only where the DNA matches it firmly. Size values are once, few and many counts, or a class for expanded clones, and some rows have none.

CDR3nt: TGTGCCAGCAGTTACGCGGGGGCGAATGGCTACACCTTC
CDR3aa: CASSYAGANGYTF
abundance: many
v_gene: TRBV6-5
d_gene: .
j_gene: TRBJ1-2

CDR3nt: TGCGCCAGCAGCTTGGTCAGGGAGAACACTGAAGCTTTCTTT
CDR3aa: CASSLVRENTEAFF
abundance: many
v_gene: TRBV5-1
d_gene: .
j_gene: TRBJ1-1

CDR3nt: TGCGCCAGCAGCCAAGATTGGGGGGGGGGAGTAATGAACACTGAAGCTTTCTTT
CDR3aa: CASSQDWGGGVMNTEAFF
abundance: many
v_gene: TRBV4-1
d_gene: .
j_gene: TRBJ1-1

CDR3nt: TGTGCCAGCAGCCAGATGACTAGCGGGTATAATCAAGAGACCCAGTACTTC
CDR3aa: CASSQMTSGYNQETQYF
abundance: many
v_gene: TRBV5-6
d_gene: TRBD2
j_gene: TRBJ2-5

CDR3nt: TGTGCCAGCAGTTTAGGAGTCCGGGGGGGCTACACCTTC
CDR3aa: CASSLGVRGGYTF
abundance: many
v_gene: TRBV6-5
d_gene: .
j_gene: TRBJ1-2

CDR3nt: TGCGCCAGCAGCGTGGGACAGGGGAAGGACGAGCAGTACTTC
CDR3aa: CASSVGQGKDEQYF
abundance: many
v_gene: TRBV5-1
d_gene: TRBD1
j_gene: TRBJ2-7

CDR3nt: TGCGCCAGCAGCTTGTCACAGGGAGGGGGAAACACTGAAGCTTTCTTT
CDR3aa: CASSLSQGGGNTEAFF
abundance: many
v_gene: TRBV5-1
d_gene: .
j_gene: TRBJ1-1

CDR3nt: TGTGCCAGCAGTTCGGGGACTAGCCTTAATGAGCAGTTCTTC
CDR3aa: CASSSGTSLNEQFF
abundance: many
v_gene: TRBV6-5
d_gene: TRBD2
j_gene: TRBJ2-1

CDR3nt: TGTGCCAGCAGTCCCCCGGGACTGTTCTCCTACGAGCAGTACTTC
CDR3aa: CASSPPGLFSYEQYF
abundance: few
v_gene: TRBV6-2/TRBV6-3
d_gene: .
j_gene: TRBJ2-7

CDR3nt: TGTGCCAGCAGCCAAGATGACTTGGGGCAGTTCTTC
CDR3aa: CASSQDDLGQFF
abundance: many
v_gene: TRBV4-2
d_gene: .
j_gene: TRBJ2-1

CDR3nt: TGTGCCAGCAGTTTGGGCGGCGAAGGCTACGAGCAGTACTTC
CDR3aa: CASSLGGEGYEQYF
abundance: many
v_gene: TRBV12-3/TRBV12-4
d_gene: .
j_gene: TRBJ2-7

CDR3nt: TGTGCCAGCAGCCCCCCGGGGGTTAGCTCCTACGAGCAGTACTTC
CDR3aa: CASSPPGVSSYEQYF
abundance: many
v_gene: TRBV7-2
d_gene: .
j_gene: TRBJ2-7

CDR3nt: TGCGCCAGCAGTGAGTCGGGGCTAGTGATCTACGAGCAGTACTTC
CDR3aa: CASSESGLVIYEQYF
abundance: .
v_gene: TRBV10-2
d_gene: .
j_gene: TRBJ2-7

CDR3nt: TGTGCCAGCACTCCAGGAGGGACAGGGGCGGCGAAACAGTACTTC
CDR3aa: CASTPGGTGAAKQYF
abundance: few
v_gene: TRBV27
d_gene: TRBD1
j_gene: TRBJ2-7

CDR3nt: TGTGCCAGCAGCCCGGGACAGGGGGACGCTGAAGCTTTCTTT
CDR3aa: CASSPGQGDAEAFF
abundance: many
v_gene: TRBV12-3/TRBV12-4
d_gene: TRBD1
j_gene: TRBJ1-1

CDR3nt: TGCGCCAGCAGCCAACAATGGGGCAGTTATCAGCCCCAGCATTTT
CDR3aa: CASSQQWGSYQPQHF
abundance: many
v_gene: TRBV4-1
d_gene: .
j_gene: TRBJ1-5

CDR3nt: TGCGCCAGCAGCCCGGGCGGGAGGAACCTTGAAGCTTTCTTT
CDR3aa: CASSPGGRNLEAFF
abundance: many
v_gene: TRBV5-1
d_gene: .
j_gene: TRBJ1-1

CDR3nt: TGCAGCGTTGTGGACAATATGGAGACCCAGTACTTC
CDR3aa: CSVVDNMETQYF
abundance: many
v_gene: TRBV29-1
d_gene: .
j_gene: TRBJ2-5

CDR3nt: TGTGCCAGCAGCTTAGCCCCAGGGAGTTATGAGGATACGCAGTATTTT
CDR3aa: CASSLAPGSYEDTQYF
abundance: .
v_gene: TRBV7-6
d_gene: .
j_gene: TRBJ2-3

CDR3nt: TGCAGTGCTAGCCGGTCGCGCACCGGGGAGCTGTTTTTT
CDR3aa: CSASRSRTGELFF
abundance: many
v_gene: TRBV20-1
d_gene: .
j_gene: TRBJ2-2

CDR3nt: TGCGCCAGCAGCTTGGCCGGGGGACTGCCCGGTGAGACCCAGTACTTC
CDR3aa: CASSLAGGLPGETQYF
abundance: many
v_gene: TRBV5-1
d_gene: .
j_gene: TRBJ2-5

CDR3nt: TGTGCCAGCAGCGGAGGACTCACCTCGGCCTACGAGCAGTACTTC
CDR3aa: CASSGGLTSAYEQYF
abundance: few
v_gene: TRBV9
d_gene: .
j_gene: TRBJ2-7

CDR3nt: TGTGCCAGCAGCTTAGCGGAGAACAGCTTAAGCGATGAGCAGTTCTTC
CDR3aa: CASSLAENSLSDEQFF
abundance: many
v_gene: TRBV7-9
d_gene: .
j_gene: TRBJ2-1

CDR3nt: TGCGCCAGCAGCCCGACTAGCGGGGCCACAGATACGCAGTATTTT
CDR3aa: CASSPTSGATDTQYF
abundance: many
v_gene: TRBV5-1
d_gene: TRBD2
j_gene: TRBJ2-3

CDR3nt: TGTGCCAGCAGCTTAGAGGGGCACAGCACTGAAGCTTTCTTT
CDR3aa: CASSLEGHSTEAFF
abundance: many
v_gene: TRBV7-9
d_gene: .
j_gene: TRBJ1-1

CDR3nt: TGCGCCAGCAGCTCGACCGGCAAGAGCACAGATACGCAGTATTTT
CDR3aa: CASSSTGKSTDTQYF
abundance: many
v_gene: TRBV5-1
d_gene: .
j_gene: TRBJ2-3

CDR3nt: TGTGCCAGCAGCTTTAGACTAGCGGGGGACCGGAGATGGACCCAGTACTTC
CDR3aa: CASSFRLAGDRRWTQYF
abundance: many
v_gene: TRBV7-6
d_gene: TRBD2
j_gene: TRBJ2-5

CDR3nt: TGCAGTGCTCCCGGGACAGGGAACACCGGGGAGCTGTTTTTT
CDR3aa: CSAPGTGNTGELFF
abundance: many
v_gene: TRBV20-1
d_gene: TRBD1
j_gene: TRBJ2-2

CDR3nt: TGCAGCGATCTAACAGTGACCACTGAAGCTTTCTTT
CDR3aa: CSDLTVTTEAFF
abundance: many
v_gene: TRBV29-1
d_gene: .
j_gene: TRBJ1-1

CDR3nt: TGCGCCAGCAGCCAAGATGGGCAGGGCGATCAGCCCCAGCATTTT
CDR3aa: CASSQDGQGDQPQHF
abundance: many
v_gene: TRBV4-1
d_gene: .
j_gene: TRBJ1-5

CDR3nt: TGTGCCAGCAGCTCAGGACAGGGAGTTCGGCTAGAATACGAGCAGTACTTC
CDR3aa: CASSSGQGVRLEYEQYF
abundance: many
v_gene: TRBV7-8
d_gene: TRBD1
j_gene: TRBJ2-7

CDR3nt: TGTGCCAGCAGCCCGGGGACTAGCGGGGTTTCCTACAATGAGCAGTTCTTC
CDR3aa: CASSPGTSGVSYNEQFF
abundance: many
v_gene: TRBV9
d_gene: TRBD2
j_gene: TRBJ2-1

CDR3nt: TGTGCCAGCTCACCGAAAAGGGATGATGAAAAACTGTTTTTT
CDR3aa: CASSPKRDDEKLFF
abundance: few
v_gene: TRBV18
d_gene: .
j_gene: TRBJ1-4

CDR3nt: TGCAGTGCTAGAGATTCGGGGGTAGGACAGCCCCAGCATTTT
CDR3aa: CSARDSGVGQPQHF
abundance: many
v_gene: TRBV20-1
d_gene: .
j_gene: TRBJ1-5

CDR3nt: TGCAGTGCTGGGGGCATGTCCTCCTACGAGCAGTACTTC
CDR3aa: CSAGGMSSYEQYF
abundance: many
v_gene: TRBV20-1
d_gene: .
j_gene: TRBJ2-7

CDR3nt: TGCAGCGTTTCGAATCCGGGGCTGAACACTGAAGCTTTCTTT
CDR3aa: CSVSNPGLNTEAFF
abundance: many
v_gene: TRBV29-1
d_gene: .
j_gene: TRBJ1-1

CDR3nt: TGTGCCAGCAGCCAAGGTGGATCCACCGGGGAGCTGTTTTTT
CDR3aa: CASSQGGSTGELFF
abundance: many
v_gene: TRBV3-1
d_gene: .
j_gene: TRBJ2-2

CDR3nt: TGTGCCTGGAGTGTAGTCGGTGATGAGCAGTTCTTC
CDR3aa: CAWSVVGDEQFF
abundance: .
v_gene: TRBV30
d_gene: .
j_gene: TRBJ2-1

CDR3nt: TGCGCCAGCAGCCAGGAGGACAGTCTAAACTATGGCTACACCTTC
CDR3aa: CASSQEDSLNYGYTF
abundance: many
v_gene: TRBV4-1
d_gene: .
j_gene: TRBJ1-2

CDR3nt: TGTGCCAGCAGCTTATCCCTTGGCGGAGGATACAATGAGCAGTTCTTC
CDR3aa: CASSLSLGGGYNEQFF
abundance: many
v_gene: TRBV7-2
d_gene: .
j_gene: TRBJ2-1

CDR3nt: TGTGCCAGCAGCTTTGAGACAGGGTTGGAGACCCAGTACTTC
CDR3aa: CASSFETGLETQYF
abundance: many
v_gene: TRBV7-2
d_gene: TRBD1
j_gene: TRBJ2-5

CDR3nt: TGTGCCAGCAGTCCAAGGGGGGAGCAAGAGACCCAGTACTTC
CDR3aa: CASSPRGEQETQYF
abundance: .
v_gene: TRBV12-3/TRBV12-4
d_gene: .
j_gene: TRBJ2-5

CDR3nt: TGCAGTGCTAGAGATTTGGGGAAATCTGAAGCTTTCTTT
CDR3aa: CSARDLGKSEAFF
abundance: many
v_gene: TRBV20-1
d_gene: .
j_gene: TRBJ1-1